The present T cell receptor beta chain was sequenced within a study of control samples from healthy donors and cancer patients. CDR1 is MGHDK and CDR2 is SYGVNS in the germline V gene. Trimming took 3 bases from V and 0 from J, leaving 10 bases between them. The CDR3 extends over 15 amino acids. Generated by immunoSEQ multiplex PCR, the TCRdb table keeps only in-frame clones and is missing some. Found here are some 140,000 clones, about nine tenths of them singletons; the top ten hold around 8.2%. The chain combines TRBV25-1 with TRBJ2-3, with a possible D match to TRBD2 (5 bases). This TCR was recovered from a woman in her 30s in good health. Material for sequencing was blood. DNA of the CDR3: TGTGCCAGCAGTGATCTGACTATGAGCACAGATACGCAGTATTTT. Protein product: CASSDLTMSTDTQYF.